One sample yielded the 31 T cell receptor beta chains listed below, sequenced in a study of shared clonotypes between healthy human individuals. Libraries were prepared by immunoSEQ multiplex PCR; TCRdb keeps only in-frame clonotypes and omits some of them. The sample lists 500,000 to 650,000 clones; around three quarters were seen once. The sample consisted of PBMCs. Every receptor here comes from a woman between 40 and 55 years old in good health. Some clones in this sample may be carry-over from other donors' samples.

As concerns this clone: The sample has other DNA sequences that encode this CDR3 too. The chain uses TRBV9 and TRBJ2-5; 8 nucleotides match TRBD2. V trimming: 0 bases; J trimming: 5 bases; junction bases outside the gene matches: 3. Germline CDR1 is SGDLS and CDR2 is YYNGEE. CDR3 length: 14 residues. The CDR3 region is CASSVDGRAETQYF. Here the CDR3 DNA reads TGTGCCAGCAGCGTAGACGGGAGGGCTGAGACCCAGTACTTC.

This chain connects TRBV28 to TRBJ2-7; D possibly corresponds to TRBD2 (7 bases). CDR3 length equals 14 residues. The V gene's germline CDR1 is MDHEN and CDR2 SYDVKM. The V end lost 11 bases, the J end lost 3 bases, and 20 bases lay between the germline ends. The CDR3 spells CAAQQGGDHYEQYF. CDR3 DNA: TGTGCCGCCCAGCAAGGGGGGGACCACTACGAGCAGTACTTC.

Only one count was recorded for this clone. A far larger clone is only one base removed, so a read error is likely. The chain carries TRBV4-1 and TRBJ2-6; 10 bases match TRBD1. CDR3 size: 22 residues. Germline lookup yields CDR1 MGHRA and CDR2 YSYEKL. J lost 0 bases, V lost 3 bases, and 17 bases had no gene match. CDR3 sequence reads: CASSQGTGQGVIVISGANVLTF. In nucleotides, the CDR3 is TGCGCCAGCAGCCAGGGTACAGGACAGGGGGTGATCGTAATCTCTGGGGCCAACGTCCTGACTTTC.

This clone was recorded at least ten times. The rearrangement links TRBV5-1 to TRBJ2-2, with 15 bases matching TRBD2. Germline values: CDR1 SGHRS, CDR2 YFSETQ. V was clipped by 4 bases and J by 6 bases; unmatched bases: 7. This CDR3 contains 17 residues. The CDR3 is CASSPAGLAGGAGELFF. As DNA, the CDR3 is TGCGCCAGCAGCCCCGCTGGACTAGCGGGAGGGGCCGGGGAGCTGTTTTTT. The complete variable domain, with remaining parts taken from reference TRBV5-1 and TRBJ2-2, reads KAGVTQTPRYLIKTRGQQVTLSCSPISGHRSVSWYQQTPGQGLQFLFEYFSETQRNKGNFPGRFSGRQFSNSRSEMNVSTLELGDSALYLCASSPAGLAGGAGELFFGEGSRLTVL.

The chain carries TRBV7-3 and TRBJ2-5; a possible D gene is TRBD2 (5 bases). This CDR3 has 15 residues. Germline V gene sequence: CDR1 SGHTA, CDR2 FQGTGA. V dropped 1 base and J dropped 5 bases, with 14 bases sitting between them. The DNA for the CDR3 is TGTGCCAGCAGCTTAAATCCGGGATCGGGCGAGACCCAGTACTTC. As protein: CASSLNPGSGETQYF.

This clone was recorded a few times. The same CDR3 is also encoded by other DNA sequences in this sample. V and J are TRBV2 and TRBJ1-5; D is undetermined. There are 13 residues in the CDR3. CDR1 is SNHLY and CDR2 is FYNNEI in the germline V gene. Trimming pared 1 base from V and 4 bases from J, leaving 5 bases between. The CDR3 sequence is CASSEGGNQPQHF. CDR3 nucleotide sequence: TGTGCCAGCAGTGAAGGCGGGAATCAGCCCCAGCATTTT.

J is TRBJ2-7 and V is TRBV5-4; 10 nucleotides line up with TRBD2. Germline trimming cut 0 bases from V and 5 bases from J; bases unmatched to any gene: 5. Germline CDR1 reads SGHNT; CDR2 reads YYREEE (reference sequence). There are 15 residues in the CDR3. DNA for the CDR3: TGTGCCAGCAGCTTGGATAGCGGGAGGTTCGACGAGCAGTACTTC. Translation gives CASSLDSGRFDEQYF.

The rearrangement joins TRBV28 to TRBJ1-4; tentatively, D is TRBD1 (5 bases). Trimming shortened V by 2 bases and J by 4 bases, and 8 bases separated the two germline ends. Per germline, CDR1 MDHEN and CDR2 SYDVKM. CDR3 length: 14 amino acids. Here the CDR3 reads CASSLRGGNEKLFF. The CDR3 region has the DNA TGTGCCAGCAGTTTAAGGGGTGGTAATGAAAAACTGTTTTTT.

In the case of this clone: A far larger clone is a single base away, which makes a read error likely. This sequence joins TRBV7-9 and TRBJ2-7; D unclear. The CDR3 is 15 amino acids. The V gene lost 5 bases and the J gene lost 1 base, with 15 bases spanning the gap. Looked up from germline, CDR1 is SEHNR and CDR2 is FQNEAQ (reference sequence). The CDR3 spells CASSQLAGPSYEQYF. The CDR3 DNA reads as TGTGCCAGCAGCCAACTGGCTGGGCCTTCCTACGAGCAGTACTTC.

This clone is a singleton in its sample. The J gene is TRBJ1-1, the V gene TRBV4-1, with 7 bases that match TRBD1. Germline V lookup: CDR1 MGHRA, CDR2 YSYEKL. This CDR3 is 15 amino acids long. Unmatched junction bases numbered 6, after V lost 5 bases and J lost 0 bases. CDR3 sequence reads: CASSLRQGMNTEAFF. The CDR3, as DNA: TGCGCCAGCAGCTTACGACAGGGAATGAACACTGAAGCTTTCTTT.

In its sample, this clone was seen a few times. The gene calls are TRBV21-1 and TRBJ2-2; TRBD2 is the table's D call and was not checked against the DNA. TRBV21-1 is marked as a pseudogene. The CDR3 contains 19 residues. CDR3 DNA sequence: TGTGCCAGCAGCAATCCGTTCGACTTCTACCCTTCGAACACCGGGGAGCTGTTTTTT. Translating it yields CASSNPFDFYPSNTGELFF.

This clone was seen a handful of times. This sequence joins TRBV5-1 and TRBJ1-5; D unresolved. V was cut by 0 bases and J by 6 bases, with 10 bases left in between. The CDR3 totals 14 residues. From germline, CDR1 is SGHRS and CDR2 YFSETQ. CDR3 sequence: CASSLEGSGQPQHF. CDR3 sequence (DNA): TGCGCCAGCAGCTTGGAAGGGAGCGGTCAGCCCCAGCATTTT. Full variable domain (remainder filled in from reference TRBV5-1 and TRBJ1-5): KAGVTQTPRYLIKTRGQQVTLSCSPISGHRSVSWYQQTPGQGLQFLFEYFSETQRNKGNFPGRFSGRQFSNSRSEMNVSTLELGDSALYLCASSLEGSGQPQHFGDGTRLSIL.

The chain uses TRBV9 and TRBJ1-4, with D maybe TRBD1 (5 bases). CDR3 length: 15 residues. The V end was cut by 0 bases, the J end by 8 bases, with 14 bases between. The germline gives CDR1 SGDLS, CDR2 YYNGEE. This chain's CDR3 is CASSVELGEGEKLFF. The CDR3 bases are TGTGCCAGCAGCGTAGAGTTGGGGGAAGGAGAAAAACTGTTTTTT.

V and J are TRBV7-3 and TRBJ2-1; D gene unclear. Between the trimmed V and J ends, which lost 2 bases and 8 bases, there was a span of 10 bases. Germline lookup yields CDR1 SGHTA and CDR2 FQGTGA. There are 13 residues in the CDR3. The CDR3 protein is CASSLGVVDEQFF. CDR3 nucleotides: TGTGCCAGCAGCTTAGGGGTTGTCGATGAGCAGTTCTTC.

This chain links TRBV5-8 with TRBJ1-1; D gene ambiguous. The CDR3 totals 14 residues. Germline assignment: CDR1 SGHTS and CDR2 YDEGEE. Trimming took off 5 bases at V and 1 base at J, with 12 bases between the two ends. The CDR3 sequence is CASSPGHSNTEAFF. CDR3 sequence (DNA): TGTGCCAGCAGTCCCGGGCACTCGAACACTGAAGCTTTCTTT.

This clone was seen a handful of times. Only one base separates this from a far larger clonotype, so it likely reflects a read error. This sample includes further DNA sequences coding for the same CDR3. V usage is TRBV5-1 and J usage is TRBJ2-2; 10 nucleotides match TRBD2. The germline V gene has CDR1 SGHRS and CDR2 YFSETQ. The CDR3 is 17 amino acids. The CDR3 DNA is TGCGCCAGCAGCGCAGAACTAGCGGGACAAAACACCGGGGAGCTGTTCTTT. Amino acid sequence: CASSAELAGQNTGELFF.

The chain carries TRBV28 and TRBJ2-5, with D possibly matching TRBD2 (5 bases). Deletions cut 10 bases from V and 3 bases from J, with 24 bases between. The CDR3 extends over 16 amino acids. The germline CDR1 and CDR2 sequences are MDHEN and SYDVKM. CDR3 nucleotide sequence: TGTGCCACCCGCGGCGGCTGGTCAGCGGTTGAAGAGACCCAGTACTTC. It encodes CATRGGWSAVEETQYF.

This clone showed up many times. The V call is TRBV7-9, the J call TRBJ2-7; 15 bases agree with TRBD2. Germline V gene lookup returns CDR1 SEHNR and CDR2 FQNEAQ (reference sequence). V dropped 3 bases and J dropped 1; count of bases not matched to a gene: 1. The CDR3 length is 16 residues. Here the CDR3 DNA reads TGTGCCAGCAGCTTCGGACTAGCGGGAGGGTCCTACGAGCAGTACTTC. Translation: CASSFGLAGGSYEQYF.

The chain uses TRBV7-9 and TRBJ2-1; D uncertain. The CDR3 loop spans 14 amino acids. In germline, CDR1 is SEHNR, CDR2 FQNEAQ (reference sequence). Trimming took off 5 bases at V and 1 base at J, with 9 bases between the two ends. CDR3 in DNA: TGTGCCAGCAGCCTTGACATATCCTACAATGAGCAGTTCTTC. Its protein is CASSLDISYNEQFF. Based on the CDR3 plus reference TRBV7-9 and TRBJ2-1, the full variable domain is DTGVSQNPRHKITKRGQNVTFRCDPISEHNRLYWYRQTLGQGPEFLTYFQNEAQLEKSRLLSDRFSAERPKGSFSTLEIQRTEQGDSAMYLCASSLDISYNEQFFGPGTRLTVL.

On this clone: The likely explanation is a read error, given a far larger clone one base away. The CDR3 carries no conserved terminal phenylalanine or tryptophan, so it likely arises from a read error. The rearrangement links TRBV2 to TRBJ2-7, with 10 positions matching TRBD1. The V gene end was trimmed by 5 bases and the J gene end by 6 bases; junction bases not matched to a gene: 4. The CDR3 spans 13 residues. Germline CDR1 SNHLY, CDR2 FYNNEI. The CDR3 region is CASSRDRGGEQYL. The CDR3 nucleotides read TGTGCCAGCAGTCGGGACAGGGGCGGCGAGCAGTACCTC.

The chain recombines TRBV11-2 with TRBJ2-2; the match to TRBD1 covers 7 bases. J was trimmed by 0 bases and V by 5 bases; bases with no gene match: 6. Germline values: CDR1 SGHAT, CDR2 FQNNGV. The CDR3 is made up of 16 amino acids. The CDR3 DNA reads as TGTGCCAGCAGCCTATCGACAGGGACGAACACCGGGGAGCTGTTTTTT. This gives the protein CASSLSTGTNTGELFF.

In DNA, the CDR3 is TGTGCCAGCAGCCCATTGACAGGGCCAAACTATGGCTACACCTTC. It is translated as CASSPLTGPNYGYTF. The rearrangement links TRBV7-9 to TRBJ1-2; 7 nucleotides agree with TRBD1. The CDR3 is 15 residues long. Germline V CDR1 and CDR2: SEHNR, FQNEAQ (reference sequence). Unmatched junction bases numbered 8, after V lost 5 bases and J lost 2 bases.

Concerning this clone: This sequence is one base from a far larger clone and is likely a read error. The chain joins TRBV7-2 to TRBJ2-5, with D unclear. The CDR3 length is 9 residues. The V and J ends lost 8 bases and 5 bases respectively, with 3 bases between them. Germline V gene lookup returns CDR1 SGHTA and CDR2 FQGNSA. CDR3 amino acids: CASGETQYF. The DNA of the CDR3 is TGTGCCAGCGGGGAGACCCAGTACTTC. Full variable domain (remainder filled in from reference TRBV7-2 and TRBJ2-5): GAGVSQSPSNKVTEKGKDVELRCDPISGHTALYWYRQSLGQGLEFLIYFQGNSAPDKSGLPSDRFSAERTGGSVSTLTIQRTQQEDSAVYLCASGETQYFGPGTRLLVL.

This CDR3 reads CASSLAGQPSYEQYF. CDR3 sequence (DNA): TGTGCCAGCAGCTTAGCGGGACAGCCCTCCTACGAGCAGTACTTC. The rearrangement links TRBV5-6 to TRBJ2-5, with D perhaps given as TRBD1 or TRBD2 (7 bases each). Judging by the DNA end, TRBJ2-7 fits better; the J call may be wrong. Germline lookup yields CDR1 SGHDT and CDR2 YYEEEE. The length of the CDR3 is 15 residues.

The chain links TRBV7-3 to TRBJ2-3, with D hard to call. CDR3 size: 12 residues. Germline values: CDR1 SGHTA, CDR2 FQGTGA. V shed 5 bases and J shed 6 bases, with 9 bases lying between them. The CDR3 DNA is TGTGCCAGCAGCCGACCAGATGATACGCAGTATTTT. This sequence encodes CASSRPDDTQYF.

The CDR3 reads CASSSGTSLDTQYF. CDR3 DNA sequence: TGTGCCAGCAGTTCCGGGACTAGCCTGGATACGCAGTATTTT. V gene TRBV7-3 combines with J gene TRBJ2-3; TRBD2 agrees at 9 bases. The CDR3 extends over 14 amino acids. CDR1 SGHTA and CDR2 FQGTGA come from the germline V gene. J lost 6 bases, V lost 6 bases, and 7 bases had no gene match.

The chain employs TRBV25-1 and TRBJ2-1; 14 nucleotides align to TRBD2. Germline V CDR1 and CDR2: MGHDK, SYGVNS. The V and J ends lost 6 bases and 0 bases, in that order; junction bases with no gene match: 7. The CDR3 sequence is 18 residues long. Here the CDR3 reads CASSTGTSGSYSYNEQFF. In DNA, the CDR3 is TGTGCCAGCAGCACCGGGACTAGCGGGAGTTACTCCTACAATGAGCAGTTCTTC.

This chain uses TRBV25-1 with TRBJ2-7, with D perhaps TRBD1 (7 bases). The germline CDR1 and CDR2 sequences are MGHDK and SYGVNS. V shed 3 bases and J shed 4 bases, with 16 bases lying between them. This CDR3 contains 15 residues. The CDR3 is CASSDGGTAKYEQYF. The CDR3 DNA is TGTGCCAGCAGTGACGGAGGGACAGCCAAATACGAGCAGTACTTC.

V and J are TRBV7-8 and TRBJ1-5; D remains ambiguous. V dropped 1 base and J dropped 4 bases, with 5 bases sitting between them. Germline-derived CDR1 and CDR2 are SGHVS and FQNEAQ. The CDR3 is 13 amino acids. The CDR3 reads CASSLGPNQPQHF. For the CDR3, the DNA is TGTGCCAGCAGCTTAGGGCCTAATCAGCCCCAGCATTTT.

Points on this clone: A much larger clone is a single base away; this may be a read error. The sample has other DNA sequences that encode this CDR3 too. The chain employs TRBV30 and TRBJ2-2; D gene ambiguous. This CDR3 has 13 amino acids. Trimming took 0 bases from V and 2 from J, leaving 4 bases between them. CDR1 and CDR2 from the germline V gene are GTSNPN and SVGIG (reference sequence). CDR3 protein: CAWSVPNTGELFF. In nucleotides, the CDR3 is TGTGCCTGGAGTGTTCCAAACACCGGGGAGCTGTTTTTT. Looking up the rest from reference TRBV30 and TRBJ2-2 gives the full variable domain: SQTIHQWPATLVQPVGSPLSLECTVEGTSNPNLYWYRQAAGRGLQLLFYSVGIGQISSEVPQNLSASRPQDRQFILSSKKLLLSDSGFYLCAWSVPNTGELFFGEGSRLTVL.

In this sample, this clone turned up a few times. V is TRBV11-2 and J is TRBJ2-3; 12 bases match TRBD1. Trimming cost V 1 base and J 5 bases; bases outside gene matches: 7. Germline V lookup: CDR1 SGHAT, CDR2 FQNNGV. The CDR3 has 17 amino acids. For the CDR3, the DNA is TGTGCCAGCAGCTTAGCCGGGACAGGGGGCTTTCAAGATACGCAGTATTTT. Its protein product is CASSLAGTGGFQDTQYF.